One and the same sample provided the 29 T cell receptor beta chains below, sequenced in a study of CD8 T cells in Susac syndrome. It was with random hexamers that about 0.45 to 1 ug RNA was reverse transcribed. In TCRdb, the immunoSEQ multiplex PCR reads were re-called with MiXCR into one record per CDR3 protein. This repertoire shows under 300,000 distinct CDR3 sequences, roughly 95% found once; its top ten account for approximately 0.094%. Sequenced: CD4+ T cells from PBMCs. The receptors were sampled from a human donor with Susac syndrome.

V usage is TRBV2 and J usage is TRBJ2-3, with a weak D call TRBD2 (6 bases). The CDR3 sequence is 13 residues long. The germline CDR1 and CDR2 sequences are SNHLY and FYNNEI. Deletions cut 4 bases from V and 4 bases from J, with 9 bases between. The CDR3 DNA sequence: TGTGCCAGCAGTGGACTAGGCGCAGATACGCAGTATTTT. It is translated as CASSGLGADTQYF.

The rearrangement joins TRBV25-1 to TRBJ2-2; D is undetermined. V was trimmed by 1 base and J by 2 bases, leaving 5 bases between them. The CDR3 extends over 14 amino acids. Per germline, CDR1 MGHDK and CDR2 SYGVNS. The CDR3 region is CASSESSNTGELFF. CDR3 coding DNA: TGTGCCAGCAGTGAATCCTCTAACACCGGGGAGCTGTTTTTT.

The CDR3 DNA reads as TGTGCCAGCAGTTGGCGACTCGAGCAGTACTTC. It is translated as CASSWRLEQYF. The V gene is TRBV28, the J gene TRBJ2-7; D uncertain. Germline loops: CDR1 MDHEN, CDR2 SYDVKM. With 4 bases removed from V and 6 bases from J, the gap between germline ends came to 7 bases. This CDR3 has 11 residues.

The V call is TRBV12-3 or TRBV12-4, the J call TRBJ2-1; D tentatively reads TRBD1 or TRBD2 (5 bases each). This CDR3 contains 17 residues. V lost 6 bases to trimming and J lost 8 bases, with 26 bases between them. CDR3 loop: CASRRSSGTARSHEQFF. The CDR3 nucleotides read TGTGCCAGCAGACGCAGTTCCGGGACCGCAAGATCCCATGAGCAGTTCTTC.

The V call is TRBV6-2 or TRBV6-3, the J call TRBJ1-5; no clear D gene. The germline V gene encodes CDR1 MNHEY and CDR2 SVGEGT. The CDR3 covers 14 residues. Trimming took off 3 bases at V and 5 bases at J, with 11 bases between the two ends. The DNA for the CDR3 is TGTGCCAGCAGTTATGGGCAGGAATATCAGCCCCAGCATTTT. Amino acids: CASSYGQEYQPQHF.

This clonotype was seen just once. This chain joins TRBV27 and TRBJ2-1; weak D call: TRBD2 (6 bases). The CDR3 has 17 amino acids. Trimming cost V 5 bases and J 7 bases, with 24 bases left between them. CDR1 MNHEY and CDR2 SMNVEV come from the germline V gene (reference sequence). In nucleotides, the CDR3 is TGTGCCAGCAGTCCTACCGCCGCGGGACTGGCTACAAATGAGCAGTTCTTC. Translating it yields CASSPTAAGLATNEQFF.

The rearrangement joins TRBV9 to TRBJ1-5; D not resolved. The germline V and J ends were trimmed by 0 bases and 6 bases, with 10 bases remaining between them. The CDR3 length is 14 residues. The germline CDR1 and CDR2 sequences are SGDLS and YYNGEE. The CDR3 nucleotides read TGTGCCAGCAGCGTAGATGGTCTGGGTCAGCCCCAGCATTTT. Amino acid sequence: CASSVDGLGQPQHF.

The chain employs TRBV4-2 and TRBJ2-3; 7 bases line up with TRBD2. CDR3 length: 18 residues. V was clipped by 4 bases and J by 0 bases; unmatched bases: 13. The germline V gene has CDR1 LGHNA and CDR2 YNFKEQ. DNA of the CDR3: TGTGCCAGCAGCCTTCTGGGAGCGGGGTTTCAGAGCACAGATACGCAGTATTTT. This sequence encodes CASSLLGAGFQSTDTQYF.

The chain is built from TRBV5-1 and TRBJ2-1, with TRBD2 identical over 9 bases. The CDR3 sequence is 13 residues long. With 5 bases clipped from V and 9 bases from J, the junction kept 6 bases outside the gene matches. Germline CDR1 is SGHRS and CDR2 is YFSETQ. The CDR3 nucleotides are TGCGCCAGCAGGCTAAATAGCGGGAGTGAGCAGTTCTTC. It translates to CASRLNSGSEQFF.

The V call is TRBV20-1, the J call TRBJ2-3, with D perhaps matching TRBD2 (6 bases). Germline CDR1 reads DFQATT; CDR2 reads SNEGSKA (reference sequence). The germline V and J ends were trimmed by 5 bases and 4 bases, with 19 bases remaining between them. The CDR3 has 15 residues. The CDR3 loop is CSASNFPGLSDTQYF. The CDR3 DNA is TGCAGTGCTTCGAATTTCCCGGGACTGTCAGATACGCAGTATTTT.

This chain connects TRBV19 to TRBJ1-1; D may be TRBD1 (5 bases). The CDR3 spans 16 residues. Trimming pared 7 bases from V and 1 base from J, leaving 19 bases between. From germline, CDR1 is LNHDA and CDR2 SQIVND (reference sequence). CDR3 protein: CASILLGAAGNTEAFF. The CDR3 coding sequence is TGTGCCAGTATCCTTTTAGGGGCCGCAGGGAACACTGAAGCTTTCTTT.

J is TRBJ2-6 and V is TRBV5-1, with a possible D match to TRBD1 (7 bases). This CDR3 contains 16 residues. The V and J ends lost 4 bases and 0 bases respectively, with 11 bases between them. CDR1 SGHRS and CDR2 YFSETQ come from the germline V gene. CDR3 nucleotide sequence: TGCGCCAGCAGCCCGCGGGACAGCTCTGGGGCCAACGTCCTGACTTTC. This sequence encodes CASSPRDSSGANVLTF.

The gene calls are TRBV9 and TRBJ2-3; TRBD2 matches at 10 bases. J was trimmed by 4 bases and V by 2 bases; bases with no gene match: 10. Germline CDR1 is SGDLS and CDR2 is YYNGEE. The CDR3 covers 17 residues. The CDR3 bases are TGTGCCAGCAGCGTGCCTCTTCTAGCGGGAGCTTCAGATACGCAGTATTTT. Translation: CASSVPLLAGASDTQYF.

The chain recombines TRBV6-5 with TRBJ2-5; D not resolved. This CDR3 region has 13 residues. Trimming cost V 6 bases and J 5 bases, with 13 bases left between them. Germline CDR1 and CDR2: MNHEY and SVGAGI. Here the CDR3 reads CASRRRVTETQYF. CDR3 DNA sequence: TGTGCCAGCAGGAGAAGGGTGACTGAGACCCAGTACTTC.

This chain links TRBV28 with TRBJ2-7, with 9 bases matching TRBD2. This CDR3 has 16 amino acids. Germline V gene lookup returns CDR1 MDHEN and CDR2 SYDVKM. The J segment lost 2 bases and the V segment lost 3 bases, leaving 8 bases of the junction unmatched. The CDR3 protein is CASSFKAAGGTYEQYF. CDR3 DNA sequence: TGTGCCAGCAGTTTCAAGGCCGCGGGAGGGACCTACGAGCAGTACTTC.

The J gene is TRBJ2-3, the V gene TRBV2; a weak D match, TRBD2 (6 bases). This CDR3 has 14 amino acids. Germline loops: CDR1 SNHLY, CDR2 FYNNEI. Trimming shortened V by 7 bases and J by 2 bases, and 13 bases separated the two germline ends. The CDR3 is CASMRRDYTDTQYF. The CDR3 bases are TGTGCCAGCATGCGGCGGGATTACACAGATACGCAGTATTTT.

This clonotype has more than one count but fewer than ten. The chain has TRBV5-6 and TRBJ1-1; perhaps TRBD1 as D (5 bases). The CDR3 is made up of 12 amino acids. The V gene's germline CDR1 is SGHDT and CDR2 YYEEEE. Trimming took 0 bases from V and 6 from J, leaving 6 bases between them. Here the CDR3 reads CASSLEGPEAFF. For the CDR3, the DNA is TGTGCCAGCAGCTTGGAGGGGCCTGAAGCTTTCTTT.

This clonotype was found once. The rearrangement joins TRBV5-4 to TRBJ2-1; 7 bases agree with TRBD2. V lost 2 bases and J lost 6; bases outside the gene matches: 11. Germline values: CDR1 SGHNT, CDR2 YYREEE (reference sequence). The CDR3 sequence is 16 residues long. The chain's CDR3 is CASSFQREATGNEQFF. In DNA, the CDR3 is TGTGCCAGCAGCTTTCAACGGGAGGCCACGGGCAATGAGCAGTTCTTC.

This clonotype has only one observation. The chain carries TRBV20-1 and TRBJ2-7; D not certain. V lost 6 bases and J 3 bases, leaving 12 bases between the germline ends. Germline V gene data show CDR1 as DFQATT and CDR2 as SNEGSKA (reference sequence). The CDR3 is made up of 12 amino acids. The CDR3 sequence: CSARPDFYEQYF. The DNA of the CDR3 is TGCAGTGCCCGACCCGACTTCTACGAGCAGTACTTC.

CDR3 loop: CSVEGVGFNEQYF. CDR3 nucleotides: TGCAGCGTTGAAGGGGTAGGGTTCAACGAGCAGTACTTC. This chain joins TRBV29-1 and TRBJ2-7, with no clear D. CDR3 size: 13 residues. The ends were cut back, 1 base at V and 5 bases at J, with 12 bases in the middle. Germline values: CDR1 SQVTM, CDR2 ANQGSEA.

This chain uses TRBV20-1 with TRBJ2-3; a possible D gene is TRBD2 (5 bases). The germline V gene encodes CDR1 DFQATT and CDR2 SNEGSKA (reference sequence). Trimming stripped 8 bases from V and 5 bases from J, with 14 bases between. The CDR3 consists of 12 residues. The CDR3 DNA follows: TGCAGTCCTTACATGGCGGGAGATACGCAGTATTTT. Its protein product is CSPYMAGDTQYF.

This chain joins TRBV7-8 and TRBJ1-5, with TRBD1 as a possible D gene (5 bases). Germline CDR1 and CDR2: SGHVS and FQNEAQ. Trimming removed 4 bases from V and 5 bases from J, with 15 bases in between. This CDR3 comprises 15 residues. For the CDR3, the DNA is TGTGCCAGCAGCTCCATGGGGCGGGGGGATCAGCCCCAGCATTTT. This sequence encodes CASSSMGRGDQPQHF. Filled out from reference TRBV7-8 and TRBJ1-5, the complete variable domain reads GAGVSQSPRYKVAKRGQDVALRCDPISGHVSLFWYQQALGQGPEFLTYFQNEAQLDKSGLPSDRFFAERPEGSVSTLKIQRTQQEDSAVYLCASSSMGRGDQPQHFGDGTRLSIL.

The V call is TRBV19, the J call TRBJ1-1; D ambiguous. Germline loops: CDR1 LNHDA, CDR2 SQIVND (reference sequence). CDR3 size: 12 residues. V lost 7 bases and J 5 bases, leaving 11 bases between the germline ends. The CDR3 reads CASTRSRTEAFF. For the CDR3, the DNA is TGTGCCAGTACCAGGTCGAGGACTGAAGCTTTCTTT.

The J gene is TRBJ1-2, the V gene TRBV29-1; D gene unclear. Germline V gene sequence: CDR1 SQVTM, CDR2 ANQGSEA. The CDR3 is 15 amino acids. Trimming stripped 1 base from V and 5 bases from J, with 17 bases between. CDR3 residues: CSVEGAGLSKYGYTF. The CDR3 DNA sequence: TGCAGCGTTGAAGGGGCAGGCCTATCCAAGTATGGCTACACCTTC.

V gene TRBV3-1 combines with J gene TRBJ1-4; perhaps TRBD1 as D (5 bases). The ends were cut back, 1 base at V and 6 bases at J, with 6 bases in the middle. The CDR3 has 13 residues. Germline V lookup: CDR1 LGHDT, CDR2 YNNKEL (reference sequence). The CDR3: CASSQGQHEKLFF. The CDR3 nucleotides are TGTGCCAGCAGCCAAGGACAGCATGAAAAACTGTTTTTT.

This rearrangement joins TRBV14 to TRBJ2-1, with D perhaps given as TRBD1 or TRBD2 (7 bases each). Germline V gene lookup returns CDR1 SGHDN and CDR2 FVKESK. Trimming removed 4 bases at V and 4 bases at J, with 20 bases between. CDR3 size: 17 residues. The DNA of the CDR3 is TGTGCCAGCAGCCCCCTCAGGGGGGCGGGAGAGTACAATGAGCAGTTCTTC. Encoded protein: CASSPLRGAGEYNEQFF.

The chain combines TRBV29-1 with TRBJ1-1; 10 bases are a match to TRBD1. The CDR3 spans 16 residues. After removal of 6 bases from V and 1 base from J, the junction contained 11 bases not matched to a gene. The germline gives CDR1 SQVTM, CDR2 ANQGSEA. CDR3 in DNA: TGCAGCGTCGCTCCGGGACAGGGGCGAAAGAACACTGAAGCTTTCTTT. Protein sequence: CSVAPGQGRKNTEAFF.

CDR3 region: CASSLGPGLASTDTQYF. The DNA of the CDR3 is TGTGCCAGCAGCTTGGGACCGGGACTAGCGAGCACAGATACGCAGTATTTT. This chain joins TRBV5-4 and TRBJ2-3; TRBD2 matches at 10 bases. V gave up 0 bases and J gave up 0 bases; unmatched junction bases: 4. The CDR3 is 17 amino acids. Germline loops: CDR1 SGHNT, CDR2 YYREEE (reference sequence).

The gene calls are TRBV30 and TRBJ1-1; D may be TRBD1 (5 bases). This CDR3 spans 14 amino acids. V was trimmed by 1 base and J by 5 bases, leaving 14 bases between them. The germline CDR1 and CDR2 sequences are GTSNPN and SVGIG (reference sequence). The CDR3 reads CAWSGPGLWTEAFF. The DNA for the CDR3 is TGTGCCTGGAGTGGGCCAGGGTTATGGACTGAAGCTTTCTTT.